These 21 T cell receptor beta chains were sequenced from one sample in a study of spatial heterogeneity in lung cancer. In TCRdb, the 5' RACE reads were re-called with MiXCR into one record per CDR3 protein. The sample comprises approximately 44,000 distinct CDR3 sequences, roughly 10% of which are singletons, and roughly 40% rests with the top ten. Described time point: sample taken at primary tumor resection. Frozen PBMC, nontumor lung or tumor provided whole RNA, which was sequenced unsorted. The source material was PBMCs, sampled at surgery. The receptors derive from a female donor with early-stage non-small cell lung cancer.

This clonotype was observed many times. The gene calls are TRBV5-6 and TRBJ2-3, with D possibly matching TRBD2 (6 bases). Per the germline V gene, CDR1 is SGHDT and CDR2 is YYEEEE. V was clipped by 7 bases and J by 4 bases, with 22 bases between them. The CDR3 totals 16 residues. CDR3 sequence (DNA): TGTGCCAGCGGCGGGACGACGGAGATTATACCAGATACGCAGTATTTT. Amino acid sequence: CASGGTTEIIPDTQYF. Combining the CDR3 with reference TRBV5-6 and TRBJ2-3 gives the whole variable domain DAGVTQSPTHLIKTRGQQVTLRCSPKSGHDTVSWYQQALGQGPQFIFQYYEEEERQRGNFPDRFSGHQFPNYSSELNVNALLLGDSALYLCASGGTTEIIPDTQYFGPGTRLTVL.

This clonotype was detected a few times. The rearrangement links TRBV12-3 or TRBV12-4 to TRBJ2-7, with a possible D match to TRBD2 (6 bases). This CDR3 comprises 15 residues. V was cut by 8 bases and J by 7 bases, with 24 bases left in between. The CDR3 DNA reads TGTGCCAGCCGTCCCTCGGGCAGAACCCGGGGGGAGCAGTACTTC. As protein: CASRPSGRTRGEQYF.

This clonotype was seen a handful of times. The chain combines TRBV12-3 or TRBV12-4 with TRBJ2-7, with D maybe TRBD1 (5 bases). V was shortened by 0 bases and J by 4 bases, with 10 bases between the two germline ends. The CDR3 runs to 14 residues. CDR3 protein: CASSLANQGYEQYF. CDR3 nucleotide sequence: TGTGCCAGCAGTTTAGCGAACCAGGGTTACGAGCAGTACTTC.

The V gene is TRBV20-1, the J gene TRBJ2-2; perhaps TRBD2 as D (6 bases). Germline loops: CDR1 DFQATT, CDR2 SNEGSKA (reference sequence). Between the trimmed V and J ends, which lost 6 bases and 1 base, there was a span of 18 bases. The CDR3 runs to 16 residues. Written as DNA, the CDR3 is TGCAGTGCCGAACTTACGGGGGATCGGAACACCGGGGAGCTGTTTTTT. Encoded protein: CSAELTGDRNTGELFF.

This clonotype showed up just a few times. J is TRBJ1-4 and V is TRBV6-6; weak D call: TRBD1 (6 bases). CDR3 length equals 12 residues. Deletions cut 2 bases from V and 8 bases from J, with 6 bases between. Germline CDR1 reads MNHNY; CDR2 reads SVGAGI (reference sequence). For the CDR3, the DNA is TGTGCCAGCAGTTACCAGGGGGAAAAACTGTTTTTT. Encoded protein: CASSYQGEKLFF.

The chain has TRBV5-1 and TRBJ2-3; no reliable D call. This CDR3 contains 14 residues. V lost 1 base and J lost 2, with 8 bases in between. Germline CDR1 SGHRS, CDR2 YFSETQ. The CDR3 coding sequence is TGCGCCAGCAGCTTGCTTGGGGACACAGATACGCAGTATTTT. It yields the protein CASSLLGDTDTQYF.

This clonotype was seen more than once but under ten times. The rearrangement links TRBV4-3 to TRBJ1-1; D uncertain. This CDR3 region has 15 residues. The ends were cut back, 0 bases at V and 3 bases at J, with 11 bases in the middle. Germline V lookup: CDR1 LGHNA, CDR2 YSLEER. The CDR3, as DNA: TGCGCCAGCAGCCAAGACTCCCCTCCGTACACTGAAGCTTTCTTT. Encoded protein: CASSQDSPPYTEAFF.

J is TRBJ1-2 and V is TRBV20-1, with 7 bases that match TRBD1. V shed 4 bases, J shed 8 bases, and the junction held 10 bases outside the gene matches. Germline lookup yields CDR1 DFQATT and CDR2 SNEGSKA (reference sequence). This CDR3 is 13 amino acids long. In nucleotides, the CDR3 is TGCAGTGCTATCGTACAGGGGATAAGCGGCTACACCTTC. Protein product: CSAIVQGISGYTF.

The CDR3 reads CASSLGQGATEAFF. The CDR3 DNA reads as TGTGCCAGCAGCCTCGGACAGGGGGCCACTGAAGCTTTCTTT. The chain is built from TRBV7-9 and TRBJ1-1; 11 positions agree with TRBD1. The ends lost 5 bases at V and 4 bases at J; junction bases unmatched: 3. Germline V lookup: CDR1 SEHNR, CDR2 FQNEAQ (reference sequence). The CDR3 has 14 amino acids.

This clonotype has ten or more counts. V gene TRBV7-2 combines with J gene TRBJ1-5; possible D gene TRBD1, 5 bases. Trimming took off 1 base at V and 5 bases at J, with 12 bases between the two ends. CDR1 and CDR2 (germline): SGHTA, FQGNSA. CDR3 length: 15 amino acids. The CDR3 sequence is CASSLGWGRDQPQHF. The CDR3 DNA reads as TGTGCCAGCAGCTTAGGTTGGGGCAGGGATCAGCCCCAGCATTTT.

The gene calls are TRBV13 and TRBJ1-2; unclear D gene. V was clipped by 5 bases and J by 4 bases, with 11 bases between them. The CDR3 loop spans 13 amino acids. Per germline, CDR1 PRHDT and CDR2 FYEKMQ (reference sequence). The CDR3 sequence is CASSPPDRYGYTF. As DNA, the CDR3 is TGTGCCAGCAGCCCACCGGACCGCTATGGCTACACCTTC. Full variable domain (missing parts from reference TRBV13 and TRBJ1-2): AAGVIQSPRHLIKEKRETATLKCYPIPRHDTVYWYQQGPGQDPQFLISFYEKMQSDKGSIPDRFSAQQFSDYHSELNMSSLELGDSALYFCASSPPDRYGYTFGSGTRLTVV.

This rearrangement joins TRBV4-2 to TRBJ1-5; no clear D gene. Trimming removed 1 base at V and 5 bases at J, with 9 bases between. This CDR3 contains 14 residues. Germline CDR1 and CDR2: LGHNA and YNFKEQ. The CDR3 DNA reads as TGTGCCAGCAGCCAAGCCACCGCCTATCAGCCCCAGCATTTT. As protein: CASSQATAYQPQHF.

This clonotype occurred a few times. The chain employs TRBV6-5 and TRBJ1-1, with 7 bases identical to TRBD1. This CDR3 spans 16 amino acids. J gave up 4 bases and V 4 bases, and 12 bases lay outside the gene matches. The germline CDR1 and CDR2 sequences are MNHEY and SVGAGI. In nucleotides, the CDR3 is TGTGCCAGCAGTTTCCGATACAGGGGCAGGAGCACTGAAGCTTTCTTT. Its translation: CASSFRYRGRSTEAFF.

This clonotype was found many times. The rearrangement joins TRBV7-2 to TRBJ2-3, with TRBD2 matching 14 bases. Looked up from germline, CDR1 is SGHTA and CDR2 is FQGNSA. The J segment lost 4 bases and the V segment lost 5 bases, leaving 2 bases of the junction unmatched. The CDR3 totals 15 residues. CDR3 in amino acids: CASSKTSGGADTQYF. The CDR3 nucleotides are TGTGCCAGCAGCAAGACTAGCGGGGGGGCAGATACGCAGTATTTT.

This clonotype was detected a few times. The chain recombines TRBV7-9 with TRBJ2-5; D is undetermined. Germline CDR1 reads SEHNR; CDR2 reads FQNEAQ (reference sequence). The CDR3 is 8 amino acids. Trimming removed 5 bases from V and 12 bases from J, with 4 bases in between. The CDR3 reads CASSPKYF. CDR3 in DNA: TGTGCCAGCAGCCCCAAGTACTTC.

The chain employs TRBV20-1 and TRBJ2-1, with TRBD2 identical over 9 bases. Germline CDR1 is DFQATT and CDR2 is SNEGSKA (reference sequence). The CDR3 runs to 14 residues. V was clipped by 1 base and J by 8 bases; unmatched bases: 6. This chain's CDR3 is CSARGGGGVDEQFF. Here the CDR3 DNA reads TGCAGTGCTAGAGGTGGCGGGGGGGTAGATGAGCAGTTCTTC.

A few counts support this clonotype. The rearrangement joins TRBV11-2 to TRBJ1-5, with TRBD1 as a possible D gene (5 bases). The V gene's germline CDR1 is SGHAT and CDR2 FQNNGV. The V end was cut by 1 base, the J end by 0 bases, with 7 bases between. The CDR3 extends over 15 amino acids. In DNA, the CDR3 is TGTGCCAGCAGCTTAGGGGGGTATAGCAATCAGCCCCAGCATTTT. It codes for CASSLGGYSNQPQHF.

CDR3 sequence reads: CASSITGTGIGYTF. DNA for the CDR3: TGTGCCAGCAGCATTACCGGGACAGGGATCGGCTACACCTTC. The J gene is TRBJ1-2, the V gene TRBV7-2, with TRBD1 matching over 9 bases. Germline trimming cut 5 bases from V and 8 bases from J; bases unmatched to any gene: 9. Germline V gene sequence: CDR1 SGHTA, CDR2 FQGNSA. CDR3 length: 14 residues.

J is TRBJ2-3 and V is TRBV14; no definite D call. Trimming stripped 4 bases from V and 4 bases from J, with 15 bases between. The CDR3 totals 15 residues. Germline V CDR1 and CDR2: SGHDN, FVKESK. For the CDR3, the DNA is TGTGCCAGCAGCCCCCGGTGGGCCCCATCAGATACGCAGTATTTT. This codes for CASSPRWAPSDTQYF.

The CDR3, as DNA: TGCAGCGTTGAAGTACGTGAAACGGACGCCGGGGAGCTGTTTTTT. Translation gives CSVEVRETDAGELFF. This chain joins TRBV29-1 and TRBJ2-2, with D hard to call. Between the trimmed V and J ends, which lost 1 base and 6 bases, there was a span of 15 bases. This CDR3 is built from 15 residues. Germline CDR1 reads SQVTM; CDR2 reads ANQGSEA.

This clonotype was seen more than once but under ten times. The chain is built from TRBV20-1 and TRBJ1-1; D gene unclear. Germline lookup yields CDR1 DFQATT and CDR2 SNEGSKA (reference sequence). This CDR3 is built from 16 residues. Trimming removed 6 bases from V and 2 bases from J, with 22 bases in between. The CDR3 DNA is TGCAGTGCCCGCCCCCGAAGTAAGTACCGAAACACTGAAGCTTTCTTT. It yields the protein CSARPRSKYRNTEAFF.